This passage covers 3 T cell receptor beta chains from one sample sequenced in a study of spatial heterogeneity in lung cancer. TCRdb re-called the 5' RACE reads through MiXCR, storing one row per CDR3 protein. The sample holds about 36,000 distinct CDR3 sequences, approximately 7.5% seen once. This sample's time point: blood at routine non-recurrence follow-up after resection. This material consisted of PBMCs, taken at follow-up. These receptors were taken from a male donor with early-stage non-small cell lung cancer.

This clonotype was observed many times. The chain uses TRBV29-1 and TRBJ1-1, with 10 bases that match TRBD1. V was clipped by 7 bases and J by 3 bases; unmatched bases: 5. Germline-derived CDR1 and CDR2 are SQVTM and ANQGSEA. The CDR3 has 13 amino acids. CDR3 sequence reads: CSADRGPDTEAFF. The CDR3 region has the DNA TGCAGCGCTGACAGGGGGCCCGACACTGAAGCTTTCTTT.

The sample holds a few counts of this clonotype. A read error is possible here, since a much larger clone lies one base away. The rearrangement links TRBV6-1 to TRBJ1-2; no firm D call. CDR3 length equals 15 residues. V dropped 0 bases and J dropped 4 bases, with 12 bases sitting between them. Germline V gene data show CDR1 as MNHNS and CDR2 as SASEGT. CDR3 residues: CASSEAQRLGYGYTF. CDR3 nucleotide sequence: TGTGCCAGCAGTGAAGCGCAGAGGCTTGGCTATGGCTACACCTTC.

The chain joins TRBV11-3 to TRBJ2-3; tentative D call: TRBD1 (5 bases). The CDR3 is 13 residues long. V was trimmed by 6 bases and J by 1 base, leaving 8 bases between them. CDR1 SGHNT and CDR2 YENEEA come from the germline V gene. Here the CDR3 DNA reads TGTGCCAGCAGGGGGCCTGGCACAGATACGCAGTATTTT. It encodes CASRGPGTDTQYF.